This T cell receptor (beta chain) was recovered during a study of neoadjuvant anti-PD-1 for oral cavity cancer. Study information: Most patients had three to four biweekly doses of 3 mg/kg nivolumab before resection. Around day 43, patients without progression received a fourth nivolumab dose before surgery. Study-wide results and limits: PBMC Gini-index clonality exceeded responders' in non-responders post-nivolumab.

Generated by immunoSEQ multiplex PCR, the TCRdb table keeps only in-frame clones and is missing some. The sample yields under 20,000 clones, about 60% seen once. Trimming removed 4 bases from V and 2 bases from J, with 21 bases in between. The CDR3 is 17 residues long. Per germline, CDR1 MNHNS and CDR2 SASEGT. Of note for this clone: Its specificity is not known.

The specimen was PBMCs, collected before nivolumab (anti-PD-1) treatment. The TCR comes from a person aged 40-85 years with oral cavity squamous cell carcinoma. The chain links TRBV6-1 to TRBJ2-7; the D gene could be TRBD1 or TRBD2 (5 bases each). For the CDR3, the DNA is TGTGCCAGCAGTGCCGGACACTTCGGGGCTTTGCCCTACGAGCAGTACTTC. Amino acid sequence: CASSAGHFGALPYEQYF.